This T cell receptor (beta chain) originates from a study of PD-1 blockade in classical Hodgkin lymphoma. The time point here: cycle 4 day 1 (C4D1), after about 6 weeks of nivolumab. Relapses following autologous stem cell transplantation were seen in all patients, with brentuximab vedotin exposure varying. Isolation of CD4+ T cells from thawed PBMCs was performed by magnetic negative selection. The repertoire was sequenced with immunoSEQ multiplex PCR; TCRdb's copy has only in-frame clones and lacks some. Among around 18,000 clones listed, roughly 65% were seen once. This clone was seen a few times. From germline, CDR1 is SGHTA and CDR2 FQGNSA. CDR3 length: 16 residues. The V and J ends lost 1 base and 6 bases, in that order; junction bases with no gene match: 6.

The TCR sequence derives from a human donor with classical Hodgkin lymphoma. The chain has TRBV7-2 and TRBJ1-5, with 10 bases aligning to TRBD1. This specimen was CD4+ T cells from blood, taken before the fourth cycle of nivolumab. CDR3 amino acids: CASSLVGTGVGQPQHF. The DNA of the CDR3 is TGTGCCAGCAGCTTAGTGGGGACAGGGGTTGGTCAGCCCCAGCATTTT.